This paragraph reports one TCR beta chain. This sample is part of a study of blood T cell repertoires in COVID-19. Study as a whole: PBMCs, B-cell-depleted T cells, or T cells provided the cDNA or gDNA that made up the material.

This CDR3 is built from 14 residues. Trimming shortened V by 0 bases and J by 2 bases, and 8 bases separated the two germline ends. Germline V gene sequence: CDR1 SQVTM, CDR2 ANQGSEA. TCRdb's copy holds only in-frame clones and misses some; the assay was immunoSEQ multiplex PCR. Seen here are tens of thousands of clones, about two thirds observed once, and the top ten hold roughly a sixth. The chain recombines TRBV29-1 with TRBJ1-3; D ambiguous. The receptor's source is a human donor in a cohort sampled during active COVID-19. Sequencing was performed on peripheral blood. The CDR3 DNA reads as TGCAGCGTTGAAGATCCCCCCGCTGGAAACACCATATATTTT. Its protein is CSVEDPPAGNTIYF. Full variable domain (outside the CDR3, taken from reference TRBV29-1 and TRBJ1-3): SAVISQKPSRDICQRGTSLTIQCQVDSQVTMMFWYRQQPGQSLTLIATANQGSEATYESGFVIDKFPISRPNLTFSTLTVSNMSPEDSSIYLCSVEDPPAGNTIYFGEGSWLTVV.